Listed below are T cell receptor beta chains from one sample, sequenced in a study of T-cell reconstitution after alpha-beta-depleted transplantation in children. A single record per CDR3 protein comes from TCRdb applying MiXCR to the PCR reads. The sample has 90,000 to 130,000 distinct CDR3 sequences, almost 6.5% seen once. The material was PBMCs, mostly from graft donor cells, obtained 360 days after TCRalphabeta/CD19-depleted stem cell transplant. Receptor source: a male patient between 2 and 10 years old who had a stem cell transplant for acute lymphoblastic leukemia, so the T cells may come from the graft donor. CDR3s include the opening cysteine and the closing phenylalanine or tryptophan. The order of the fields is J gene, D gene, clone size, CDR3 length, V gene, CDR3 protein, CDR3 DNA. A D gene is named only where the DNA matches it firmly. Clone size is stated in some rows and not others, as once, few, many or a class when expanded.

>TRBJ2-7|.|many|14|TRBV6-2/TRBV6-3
CASSFNGLPYEQYF
TGTGCCAGCAGTTTCAATGGGCTTCCCTACGAGCAGTACTTC
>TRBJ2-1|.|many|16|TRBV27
CASSLIAGSTYNEQFF
TGTGCCAGCAGTTTAATCGCGGGGTCCACCTACAATGAGCAGTTCTTC
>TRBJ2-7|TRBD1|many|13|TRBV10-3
CAISVGQAYEQYF
TGTGCCATCAGTGTAGGACAGGCCTACGAGCAGTACTTC
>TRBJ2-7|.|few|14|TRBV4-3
CASSPSPGVAEQYF
TGCGCCAGCAGCCCATCTCCGGGGGTCGCCGAGCAGTACTTC
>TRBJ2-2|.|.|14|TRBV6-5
CASSYRPNTGELFF
TGTGCCAGCAGTTACAGGCCGAACACCGGGGAGCTGTTTTTT
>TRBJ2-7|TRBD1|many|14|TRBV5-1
CASSLKGALYEQYF
TGCGCCAGCAGCTTGAAGGGGGCCCTCTACGAGCAGTACTTC
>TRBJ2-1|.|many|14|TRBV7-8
CASSYPGQNNEQFF
TGTGCCAGCAGTTATCCGGGACAAAACAATGAGCAGTTCTTC
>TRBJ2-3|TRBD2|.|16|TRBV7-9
CASSLGLAGITDTQYF
TGTGCCAGCAGCTTAGGACTAGCGGGTATCACAGATACGCAGTATTTT
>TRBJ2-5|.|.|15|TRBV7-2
CASSLEGGLRETQYF
TGTGCCAGCAGCTTAGAGGGCGGCCTTAGGGAGACCCAGTACTTC
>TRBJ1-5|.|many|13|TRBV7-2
CASTPGTNQPQHF
TGTGCCAGCACCCCAGGCACTAATCAGCCCCAGCATTTT
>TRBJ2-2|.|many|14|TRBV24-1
CATKGNSNTGELFF
TGTGCCACTAAGGGGAATTCGAACACCGGGGAGCTGTTTTTT
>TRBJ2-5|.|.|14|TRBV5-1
CASSPWPGFETQYF
TGCGCCAGCAGCCCCTGGCCAGGGTTCGAGACCCAGTACTTC
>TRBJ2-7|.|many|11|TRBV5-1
CASSWGAEQYF
TGCGCCAGCAGCTGGGGGGCCGAGCAGTACTTC
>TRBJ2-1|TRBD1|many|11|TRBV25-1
CASWTGSEQFF
TGTGCCAGCTGGACAGGTAGTGAGCAGTTCTTC
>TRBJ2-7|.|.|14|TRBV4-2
CASSQSGPGSKQYF
TGTGCCAGCAGCCAGTCGGGCCCCGGATCGAAGCAGTACTTC
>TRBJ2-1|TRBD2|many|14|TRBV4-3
CASSQRGFYNEQFF
TGCGCCAGCAGCCAGCGGGGGTTCTACAATGAGCAGTTCTTC
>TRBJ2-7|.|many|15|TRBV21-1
CASSSRTGGSYEQYF
TGTGCCAGCAGCAGCCGGACTGGCGGGTCCTACGAGCAGTACTTC
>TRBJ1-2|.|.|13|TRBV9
CASSPHGGGGYTF
TGTGCCAGCAGCCCCCATGGGGGCGGCGGCTACACCTTC